Below, one T cell receptor beta chain is given with its context. Its antigen remains unidentified. The germline gives CDR1 SQVTM, CDR2 ANQGSEA. V lost 7 bases to trimming and J lost 6 bases; unmatched junction nucleotides: 4. This CDR3 is built from 13 residues. Time point in this sample: persistent/refractory GD, antithyroid drugs over 5 years with positive TRAb. Extracted PBMC RNA gave rise to the TCR library. Patients came through an endocrinology department, and that department was in Xi'an, China. The entry originates in a study of regulatory T cells in long-lasting Graves disease. HTBI primers from iRepertoire and Arm-PCR of CDR3 regions yielded the TCR beta libraries. Each CDR3 protein gets one entry after TCRdb re-called the multiplex PCR reads with MiXCR. Among about 470,000 distinct CDR3 sequences listed, around a fifth were seen once. Findings and limits, study-wide: There were preferences for TRBV28, TRBJ1-2 and TRBJ2-5 in persistent disease.

The receptor was isolated from a female donor with Graves disease. The sample was peripheral blood mononuclear cells (PBMCs), taken when the disease was refractory, from a patient treated with antithyroid drugs. The V and J genes are TRBV29-1 and TRBJ2-1; 12 bases agree with TRBD2. DNA for the CDR3: TGCAGCGGGGGACTAGCGGGCGGCAATGAGCAGTTCTTC. The encoded protein is CSGGLAGGNEQFF.